This record covers a single T cell receptor beta chain. The antigen is not known. One junction end does not reproduce the germline sequence, and a read error may be involved. From unsorted bulk tissue weighing about 20-33 mg, DNA and RNA were co-extracted. Sampling targeted five separate regions of each tumor, which included the tumor centre. The sample is drawn from a study of tumor-infiltrating lymphocytes in primary liver carcinoma. General observations from the study: The 250 largest clones made up significantly more of tumor than blood repertoires (p = 0.039).

CDR3 length: 17 residues. Per germline, CDR1 SGHDT and CDR2 YYEEEE. A primer in the constant region served to generate TCR beta cDNA from about 470 ng of total RNA. It was through three nested multiplex PCR rounds of slightly modified ARM-PCR that TCR beta libraries arose. The study ran its first two PCR rounds for approximately 10 cycles each, using TRBV1-TRBV30 forward primers and a C-beta reverse primer. TCRdb re-analysed the multiplex PCR reads in MiXCR, keeping a single row per CDR3 protein. The sample lists over 35,000 distinct CDR3 sequences, roughly 70% occurring once. The origin of this receptor is a middle-aged man with primary liver carcinoma and hepatitis B virus infection. The J gene is TRBJ2-1, the V gene TRBV5-6; 7 nucleotides match TRBD2. The specimen was liver tumor tissue from sampling region 4. Subset indicated: tumor region T4, right-lateral pole. DNA for the CDR3: TGTGTCAGCAGATCGAACCTACATGGGCGGGGGTACAATGAGCAGTTCTTC. Its protein is CVSRSNLHGRGYNEQFF.